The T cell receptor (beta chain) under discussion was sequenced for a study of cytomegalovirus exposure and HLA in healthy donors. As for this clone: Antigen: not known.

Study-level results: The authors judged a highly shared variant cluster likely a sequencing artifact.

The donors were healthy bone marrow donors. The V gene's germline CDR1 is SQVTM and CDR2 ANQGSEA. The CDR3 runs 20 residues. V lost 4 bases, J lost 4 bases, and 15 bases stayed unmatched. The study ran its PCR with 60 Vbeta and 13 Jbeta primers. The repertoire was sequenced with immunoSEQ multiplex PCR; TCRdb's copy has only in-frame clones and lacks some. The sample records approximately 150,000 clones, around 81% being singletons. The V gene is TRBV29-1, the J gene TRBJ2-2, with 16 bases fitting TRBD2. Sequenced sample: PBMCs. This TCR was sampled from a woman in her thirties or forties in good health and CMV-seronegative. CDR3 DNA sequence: TGCAGCGTTGTTATACTAAGAACAGGGACTAGCGGGAGGGGCACCGGGGAGCTGTTTTTT. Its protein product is CSVVILRTGTSGRGTGELFF.